The sequence of this TCR beta chain was determined in a study of blood T cell repertoires in COVID-19. Whole-study context: Sites in the United States, Italy and Spain provided acute and convalescent COVID-19 samples. PBMCs, B-cell-depleted T cells, or T cells provided the cDNA or gDNA that made up the material.

CDR1 and CDR2 (germline): LNHDA, SQIVND (reference sequence). With 7 bases clipped from V and 9 bases from J, the junction kept 9 bases outside the gene matches. The CDR3 consists of 13 residues. Clones were read by immunoSEQ multiplex PCR, and TCRdb kept only the in-frame ones, dropping some. The table records tens of thousands of clones, 80% to 90% of them present only once. The specimen sequenced was peripheral blood. The chain carries TRBV19 and TRBJ2-1, with 7 bases fitting TRBD2. This clonotype was obtained from a human donor with active COVID-19. The donor label of this sample is uncertain. For the CDR3, the DNA is TGTGCCAGTACCACCCCTTGGGGGGGTGAGCAGTTCTTC. This gives the protein CASTTPWGGEQFF.